This T cell receptor (beta chain) is drawn from a study of T cell responses to AZD1222 COVID-19 vaccine. Researchers grouped second doses given at about 4 or about 12 weeks into one pool. The assay was immunoSEQ multiplex PCR, and TCRdb's table has in-frame clones only and misses some. The sample records about 100,000 clones, 80% to 95% being singletons. Trimming removed 2 bases at V and 0 bases at J, with 2 bases between. Germline assignment: CDR1 MNHEY and CDR2 SVGEGT. The CDR3 is made up of 13 amino acids. Study conclusions and caveats: Clonal diversity may have been underestimated in mostly white British donors.

A remark on this clone: Its target is unknown.

The chain links TRBV6-2 or TRBV6-3 to TRBJ1-5; D not certain. This clonotype originated in an adult who received the AZD1222 COVID-19 vaccine. The sequences come from peripheral blood, collected 28 days after the second AZD1222 dose. The CDR3 coding sequence is TGTGCCAGCAGTTACCATAGCAATCAGCCCCAGCATTTT. This encodes CASSYHSNQPQHF.